The source of this TCR beta chain is a study of TIL therapy for anti-PD-1-resistant metastatic lung cancer. Study-level background: Tumors carried a median about 1.6 non-synonymous mutations per megabase.

As to time point: pre-treatment sample, taken before nivolumab and TIL therapy. Pleural nodules or supraclavicular lymph nodes made up most of the excised metastases sampled. Tumor harvest preceded PD-1/PD-L1 blockade, followed by nivolumab treatment. J was trimmed by 9 bases and V by 3 bases; bases with no gene match: 14. The CDR3 runs to 17 residues. Per the germline V gene, CDR1 is SGHKS and CDR2 is YYEKEE (reference sequence). This was the immunoSEQ v3 assay. Each library reached 1.5 million to 2.5 million read pairs, or 5-6 million at deep level. This table comes from immunoSEQ multiplex PCR, and its TCRdb copy is limited to in-frame clones, with some not included. The data hold over 20,000 clones, with around 77% observed a single time.

Specimen: tumor tissue, collected at baseline. The TCR originated in a person aged 25-79 years with non-small cell lung cancer. This sequence joins TRBV5-5 and TRBJ1-6; 8 nucleotides match TRBD1. The CDR3 DNA sequence: TGTGCCAGCAGCTCCTATTATACCGGGGGGACAGGTTCACCCCTCCACTTT. Translation gives CASSSYYTGGTGSPLHF.